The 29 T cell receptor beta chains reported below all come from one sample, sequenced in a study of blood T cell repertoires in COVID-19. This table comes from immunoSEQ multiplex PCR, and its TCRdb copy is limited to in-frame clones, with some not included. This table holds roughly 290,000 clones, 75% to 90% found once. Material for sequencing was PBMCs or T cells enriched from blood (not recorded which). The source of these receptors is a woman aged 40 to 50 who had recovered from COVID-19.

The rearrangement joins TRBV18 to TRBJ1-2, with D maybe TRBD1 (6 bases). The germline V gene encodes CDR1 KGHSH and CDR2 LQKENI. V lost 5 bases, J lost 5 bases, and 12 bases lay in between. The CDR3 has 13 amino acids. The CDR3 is CASSSDSAYGYTF. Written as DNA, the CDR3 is TGTGCCAGCTCATCGGACAGCGCGTATGGCTACACCTTC.

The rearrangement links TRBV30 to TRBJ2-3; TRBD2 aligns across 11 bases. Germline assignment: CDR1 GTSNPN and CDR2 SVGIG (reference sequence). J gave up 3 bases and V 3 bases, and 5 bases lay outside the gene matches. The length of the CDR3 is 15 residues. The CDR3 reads CAWSLSGGGTDTQYF. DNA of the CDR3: TGTGCCTGGAGCCTTAGCGGGGGGGGGACAGATACGCAGTATTTT.

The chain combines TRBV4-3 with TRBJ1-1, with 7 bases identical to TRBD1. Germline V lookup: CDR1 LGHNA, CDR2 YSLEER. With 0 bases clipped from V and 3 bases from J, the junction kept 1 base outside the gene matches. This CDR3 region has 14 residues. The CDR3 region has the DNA TGCGCCAGCAGCCAAGACAGGGGGTACACTGAAGCTTTCTTT. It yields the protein CASSQDRGYTEAFF.

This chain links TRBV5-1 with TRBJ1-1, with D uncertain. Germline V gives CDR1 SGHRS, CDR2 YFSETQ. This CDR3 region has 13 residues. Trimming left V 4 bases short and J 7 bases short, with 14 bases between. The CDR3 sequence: CASSPGREGEAFF. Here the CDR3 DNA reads TGCGCCAGCAGCCCTGGTCGGGAGGGTGAAGCTTTCTTT.

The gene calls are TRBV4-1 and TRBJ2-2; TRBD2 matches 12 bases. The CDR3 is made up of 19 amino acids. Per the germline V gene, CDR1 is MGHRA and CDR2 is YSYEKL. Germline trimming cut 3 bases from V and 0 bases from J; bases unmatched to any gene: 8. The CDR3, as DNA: TGCGCCAGCAGCCAGCTGGGACTAGCGGGCCCTGCGAACACCGGGGAGCTGTTTTTT. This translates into CASSQLGLAGPANTGELFF.

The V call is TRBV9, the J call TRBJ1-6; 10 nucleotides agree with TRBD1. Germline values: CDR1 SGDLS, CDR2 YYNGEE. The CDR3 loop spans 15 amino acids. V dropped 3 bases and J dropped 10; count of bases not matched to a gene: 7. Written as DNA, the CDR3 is TGTGCCAGCAGCGCGACAGGGGGCTTTTTATCACCCCTCCACTTT. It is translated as CASSATGGFLSPLHF.

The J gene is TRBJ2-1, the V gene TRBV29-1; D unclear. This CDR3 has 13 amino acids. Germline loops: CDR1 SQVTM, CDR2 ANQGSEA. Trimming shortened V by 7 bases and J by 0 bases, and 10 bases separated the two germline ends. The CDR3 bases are TGCAGCGCTCGGTTTCGCTCCTACAATGAGCAGTTCTTC. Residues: CSARFRSYNEQFF.

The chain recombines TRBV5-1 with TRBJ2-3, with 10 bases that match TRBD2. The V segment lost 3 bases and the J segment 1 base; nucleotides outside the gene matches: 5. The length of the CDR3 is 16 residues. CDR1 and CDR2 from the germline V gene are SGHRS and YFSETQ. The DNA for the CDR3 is TGCGCCAGCAGCTCGCTAGCGGGGGCCGGCACAGATACGCAGTATTTT. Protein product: CASSSLAGAGTDTQYF.

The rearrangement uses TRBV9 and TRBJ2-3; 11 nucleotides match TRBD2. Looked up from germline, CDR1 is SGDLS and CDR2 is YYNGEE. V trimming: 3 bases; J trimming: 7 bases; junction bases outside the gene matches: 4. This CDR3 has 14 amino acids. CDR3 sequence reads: CASSERLAGYTQYF. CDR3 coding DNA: TGTGCCAGCAGCGAACGACTAGCGGGATATACGCAGTATTTT.

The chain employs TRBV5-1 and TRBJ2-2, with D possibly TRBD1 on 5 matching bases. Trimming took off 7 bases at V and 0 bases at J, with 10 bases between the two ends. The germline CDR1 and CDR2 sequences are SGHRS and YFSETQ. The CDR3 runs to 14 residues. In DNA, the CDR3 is TGCGCCAGCTTGGCAGGGACGAACACCGGGGAGCTGTTTTTT. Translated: CASLAGTNTGELFF.

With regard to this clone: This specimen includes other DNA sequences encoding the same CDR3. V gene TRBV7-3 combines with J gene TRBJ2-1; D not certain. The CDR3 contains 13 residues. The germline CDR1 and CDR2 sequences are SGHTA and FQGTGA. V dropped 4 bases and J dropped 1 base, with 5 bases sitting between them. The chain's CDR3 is CASSSRSYNEQFF. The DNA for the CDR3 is TGTGCCAGCAGCTCCCGGTCCTACAATGAGCAGTTCTTC.

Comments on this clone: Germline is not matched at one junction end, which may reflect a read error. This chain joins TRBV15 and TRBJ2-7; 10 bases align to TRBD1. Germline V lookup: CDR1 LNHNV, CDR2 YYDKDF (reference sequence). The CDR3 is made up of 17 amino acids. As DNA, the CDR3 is TGTGCCACCAGCAGAGGGGGCCCGGGACAGGGGAGCGAGAGGGTGGCCTTC. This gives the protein CATSRGGPGQGSERVAF.

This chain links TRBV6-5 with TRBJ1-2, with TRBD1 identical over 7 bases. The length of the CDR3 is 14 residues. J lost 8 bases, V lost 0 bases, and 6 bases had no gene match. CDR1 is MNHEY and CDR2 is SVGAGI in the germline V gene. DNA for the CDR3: TGTGCCAGCAGTTACTCGAGAGGGGGCTGGGGCTACACCTTC. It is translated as CASSYSRGGWGYTF.

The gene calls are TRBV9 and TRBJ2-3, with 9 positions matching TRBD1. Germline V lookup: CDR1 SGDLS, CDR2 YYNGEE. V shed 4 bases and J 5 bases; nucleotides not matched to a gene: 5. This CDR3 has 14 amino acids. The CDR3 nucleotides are TGTGCCAGCAGCCCGACAGGGGGACGAGATACGCAGTATTTT. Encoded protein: CASSPTGGRDTQYF. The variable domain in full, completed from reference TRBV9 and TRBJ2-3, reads DSGVTQTPKHLITATGQRVTLRCSPRSGDLSVYWYQQSLDQGLQFLIQYYNGEERAKGNILERFSAQQFPDLHSELNLSSLELGDSALYFCASSPTGGRDTQYFGPGTRLTVL.

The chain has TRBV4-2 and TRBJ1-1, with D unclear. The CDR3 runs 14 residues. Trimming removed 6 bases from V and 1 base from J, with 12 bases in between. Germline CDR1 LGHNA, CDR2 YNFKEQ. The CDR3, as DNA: TGTGCCAGCAGTTACTCTTCACGGAACACTGAAGCTTTCTTT. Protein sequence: CASSYSSRNTEAFF.

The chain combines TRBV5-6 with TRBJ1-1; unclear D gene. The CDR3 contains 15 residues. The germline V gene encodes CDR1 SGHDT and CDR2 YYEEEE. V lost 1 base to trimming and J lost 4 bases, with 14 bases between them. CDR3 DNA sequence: TGTGCCAGCAGCTTGAAGTGGCAGGATAGCACTGAAGCTTTCTTT. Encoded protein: CASSLKWQDSTEAFF.

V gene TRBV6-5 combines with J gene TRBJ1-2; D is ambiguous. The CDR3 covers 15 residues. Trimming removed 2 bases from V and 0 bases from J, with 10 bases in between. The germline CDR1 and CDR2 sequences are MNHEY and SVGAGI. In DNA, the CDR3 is TGTGCCAGCAGTTACCAACGAGCGGCTAACTATGGCTACACCTTC. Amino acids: CASSYQRAANYGYTF.

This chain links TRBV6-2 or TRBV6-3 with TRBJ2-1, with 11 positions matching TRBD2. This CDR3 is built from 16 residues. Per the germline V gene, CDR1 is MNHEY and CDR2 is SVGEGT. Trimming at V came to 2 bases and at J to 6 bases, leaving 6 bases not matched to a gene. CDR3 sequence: CASSYRLAGGANEQFF. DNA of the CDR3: TGTGCCAGCAGTTACCGTCTAGCGGGAGGCGCCAATGAGCAGTTCTTC.

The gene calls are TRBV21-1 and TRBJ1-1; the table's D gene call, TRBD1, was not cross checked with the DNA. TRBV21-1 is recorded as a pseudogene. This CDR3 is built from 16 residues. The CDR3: CASSKEIRQGCTEAFF. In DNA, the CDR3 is TGTGCCAGCAGCAAAGAGATAAGGCAGGGGTGCACTGAAGCTTTCTTT.

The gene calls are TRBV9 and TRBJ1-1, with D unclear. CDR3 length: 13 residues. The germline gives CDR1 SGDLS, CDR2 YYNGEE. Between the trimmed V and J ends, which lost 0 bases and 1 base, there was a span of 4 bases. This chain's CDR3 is CASSVVRNTEAFF. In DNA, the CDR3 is TGTGCCAGCAGCGTAGTCAGGAACACTGAAGCTTTCTTT. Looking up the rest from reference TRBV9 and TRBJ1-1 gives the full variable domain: DSGVTQTPKHLITATGQRVTLRCSPRSGDLSVYWYQQSLDQGLQFLIQYYNGEERAKGNILERFSAQQFPDLHSELNLSSLELGDSALYFCASSVVRNTEAFFGQGTRLTVV.

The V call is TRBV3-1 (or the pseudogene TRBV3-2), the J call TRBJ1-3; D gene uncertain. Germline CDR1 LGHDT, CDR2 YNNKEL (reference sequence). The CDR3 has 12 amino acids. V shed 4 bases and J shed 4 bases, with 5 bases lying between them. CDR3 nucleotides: TGTGCCAGCAGCCGCGAAGGAAACACCATATATTTT. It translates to CASSREGNTIYF.

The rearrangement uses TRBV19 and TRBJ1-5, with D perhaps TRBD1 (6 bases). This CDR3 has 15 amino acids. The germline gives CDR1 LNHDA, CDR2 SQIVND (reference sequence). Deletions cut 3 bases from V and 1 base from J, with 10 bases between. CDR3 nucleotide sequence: TGTGCCAGTAGTATTTTTGGACAGAGCAATCAGCCCCAGCATTTT. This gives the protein CASSIFGQSNQPQHF.

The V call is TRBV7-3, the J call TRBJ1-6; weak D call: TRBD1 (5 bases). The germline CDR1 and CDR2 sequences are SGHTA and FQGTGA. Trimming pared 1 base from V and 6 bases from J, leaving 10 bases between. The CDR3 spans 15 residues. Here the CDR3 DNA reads TGTGCCAGCAGCTTAATGGGAGGGGCTAATTCACCCCTCCACTTT. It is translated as CASSLMGGANSPLHF.

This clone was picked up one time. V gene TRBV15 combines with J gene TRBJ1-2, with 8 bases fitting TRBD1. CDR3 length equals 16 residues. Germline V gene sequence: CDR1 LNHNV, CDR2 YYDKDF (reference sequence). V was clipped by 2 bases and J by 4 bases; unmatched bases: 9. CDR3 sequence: CATSRPGTGNTYGYTF. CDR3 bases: TGTGCCACCAGCAGACCCGGGACAGGCAATACCTATGGCTACACCTTC.

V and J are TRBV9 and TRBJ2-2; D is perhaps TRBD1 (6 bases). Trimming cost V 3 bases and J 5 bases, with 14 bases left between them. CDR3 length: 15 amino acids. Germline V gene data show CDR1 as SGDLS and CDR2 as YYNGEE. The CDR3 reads CASSAYREGTGELFF. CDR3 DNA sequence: TGTGCCAGCAGCGCGTACAGGGAAGGAACCGGGGAGCTGTTTTTT.

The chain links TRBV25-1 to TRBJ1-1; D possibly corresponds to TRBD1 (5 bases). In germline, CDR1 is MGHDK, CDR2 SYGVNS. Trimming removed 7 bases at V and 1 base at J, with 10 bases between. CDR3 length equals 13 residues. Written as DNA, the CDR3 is TGTGCCAGCATAACCAGGGCGAACACTGAAGCTTTCTTT. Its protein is CASITRANTEAFF.

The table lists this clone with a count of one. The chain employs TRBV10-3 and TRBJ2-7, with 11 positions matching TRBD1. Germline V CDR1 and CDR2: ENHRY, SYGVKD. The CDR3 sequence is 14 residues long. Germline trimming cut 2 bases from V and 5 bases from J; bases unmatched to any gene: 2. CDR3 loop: CAISEGQGANEQYF. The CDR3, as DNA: TGTGCCATCAGTGAGGGACAGGGGGCGAACGAGCAGTACTTC.

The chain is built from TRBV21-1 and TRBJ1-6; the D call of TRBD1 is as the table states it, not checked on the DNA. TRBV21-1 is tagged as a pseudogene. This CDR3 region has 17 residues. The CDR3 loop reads CASSRLPGHNYNSPLHF. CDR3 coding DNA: TGTGCCAGCAGCCGTTTACCGGGACACAACTATAATTCACCCCTCCACTTT.

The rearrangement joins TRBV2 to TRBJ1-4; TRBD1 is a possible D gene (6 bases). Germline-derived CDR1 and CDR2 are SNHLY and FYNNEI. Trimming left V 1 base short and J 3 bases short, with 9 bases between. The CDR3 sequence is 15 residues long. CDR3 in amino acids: CASSEDRVANEKLFF. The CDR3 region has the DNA TGTGCCAGCAGTGAAGACAGGGTGGCTAATGAAAAACTGTTTTTT.